This T cell receptor (beta chain) emerged from a study of vaccination and CD4 T cells after COVID-19. Treatment meaning: roughly 11-day PBMC culture with coronavirus spike peptide pools or control peptides (ViraFEST assay). Cultures of PBMCs, some 2 million per well, were set up with 7.5 to 10 IU/ml IL-2 and roughly 10 ug/ml peptide pools. V shed 4 bases and J 5 bases; nucleotides not matched to a gene: 7. Germline CDR1 and CDR2: SNHLY and FYNNEI. CDR3 length equals 16 residues. CD4+ T cells that had been cultured provided DNA sequenced with the Oncomine TCR Beta short-read assay. MiXCR, applied by TCRdb to the PCR reads, yields one record per CDR3 protein. Of around 12,000 distinct CDR3 sequences in the sample, 40% to 45% were seen once. As for this clonotype: Its target is not known.

The sample comprised CD4+ T cells from blood, cultured in vitro. The receptor's source is a human donor who had recovered from COVID-19. The chain couples TRBV2 to TRBJ2-1, with 11 bases that match TRBD2. The CDR3 loop reads CASSANGGLADNEQFF. Written as DNA, the CDR3 is TGTGCCAGCAGTGCCAATGGGGGACTAGCGGACAATGAGCAGTTCTTC.